This T cell receptor beta chain is drawn from a study of T cell changes during pregnancy in multiple sclerosis. Germline V gene lookup returns CDR1 MGHRA and CDR2 YSYEKL. J lost 3 bases, V lost 4 bases, and 4 bases had no gene match. The CDR3 is 16 residues long. Method: immunoSEQ multiplex PCR; TCRdb's copy keeps in-frame clones and lacks some. Among over 80,000 clones listed, approximately 90% were seen once. The chain joins TRBV4-1 to TRBJ2-3; 13 nucleotides align to TRBD2. Material: peripheral blood, obtained in the second trimester of pregnancy. The clonotype originates from a female donor in good health, enrolled as a control in a pregnancy study. Here the CDR3 reads CASSLMTSGRTDTQYF. The CDR3 DNA is TGCGCCAGCAGCCTAATGACTAGCGGGAGGACAGATACGCAGTATTTT.